These 12 T cell receptor beta chains share one sample of origin, sequenced in a study of early T cells in non-severe SARS-CoV-2 infection. In TCRdb, the 5' RACE reads were re-called with MiXCR into one record per CDR3 protein. The data contain approximately 80,000 distinct CDR3 sequences, approximately 12% of them singletons. Sequencing was done on a sample of whole blood. The receptor source for this set is an adult who was a healthcare worker with PCR-confirmed SARS-CoV-2 infection or an uninfected control (not recorded which).

This clonotype has just a few counts. This chain uses TRBV9 with TRBJ2-7; D is unclear. V gave up 0 bases and J gave up 6 bases, with 16 bases separating them. The CDR3 is 15 residues long. CDR1 and CDR2 (germline): SGDLS, YYNGEE. The CDR3 nucleotides read TGTGCCAGCAGCGTAGAAGAGCCGAGCAAGTCCGAGCAGTACTTC. Amino acid sequence: CASSVEEPSKSEQYF.

CDR3 region: CASSRTSGPYNEQFF. The DNA for the CDR3 is TGTGCCAGTAGTAGGACTAGCGGCCCTTACAATGAGCAGTTCTTC. The chain uses TRBV19 and TRBJ2-1; 10 bases line up with TRBD2. Trimming at V came to 4 bases and at J to 4 bases, leaving 4 bases not matched to a gene. The CDR3 totals 15 residues. From germline, CDR1 is LNHDA and CDR2 SQIVND (reference sequence).

The rearrangement links TRBV18 to TRBJ1-1, with 8 nucleotides matching TRBD1. Trimming removed 3 bases from V and 4 bases from J; junction bases left unmatched: 7. Germline CDR1 KGHSH, CDR2 LQKENI. The CDR3 sequence is 15 residues long. The CDR3 DNA reads TGTGCCAGCTCACCTTACATCGACAGGGGCACTGAAGCTTTCTTT. It is translated as CASSPYIDRGTEAFF. Complete variable domain (other parts from reference TRBV18 and TRBJ1-1): NAGVMQNPRHLVRRRGQEARLRCSPMKGHSHVYWYRQLPEEGLKFMVYLQKENIIDESGMPKERFSAEFPKEGPSILRIQQVVRGDSAAYFCASSPYIDRGTEAFFGQGTRLTVV.

This clonotype was seen a few times. J is TRBJ1-6 and V is TRBV24-1; the D is unclear. Trimming removed 8 bases from V and 14 bases from J, with 3 bases in between. The CDR3 covers 8 residues. Germline CDR1 KGHDR, CDR2 SFDVKD. The CDR3 DNA reads as TGTGCCACCACGGCCCTCCACTTT. This translates into CATTALHF.

The chain has TRBV9 and TRBJ2-3; TRBD1 aligns across 7 bases. From germline, CDR1 is SGDLS and CDR2 YYNGEE. The CDR3 runs to 14 residues. Germline trimming cut 3 bases from V and 4 bases from J; bases unmatched to any gene: 5. CDR3 region: CASSATTGPDTQYF. CDR3 nucleotides: TGTGCCAGCAGCGCAACGACAGGGCCAGATACGCAGTATTTT. The full variable domain, rest sourced from reference TRBV9 and TRBJ2-3, is DSGVTQTPKHLITATGQRVTLRCSPRSGDLSVYWYQQSLDQGLQFLIQYYNGEERAKGNILERFSAQQFPDLHSELNLSSLELGDSALYFCASSATTGPDTQYFGPGTRLTVL.

This clonotype was detected only a few times. The rearrangement uses TRBV7-6 and TRBJ2-3, with TRBD2 matching over 10 bases. The germline gives CDR1 SGHVS, CDR2 FNYEAQ. V was clipped by 5 bases and J by 1 base; unmatched bases: 3. This CDR3 has 15 amino acids. The CDR3, as DNA: TGTGCCAGCAGCGCCCTAGCGGGAGGCACAGATACGCAGTATTTT. It specifies CASSALAGGTDTQYF.

The DNA for the CDR3 is TGTGCCACCTCCCCTGGACAGGGGTATTACGAGCAGTACTTC. This translates into CATSPGQGYYEQYF. The rearrangement joins TRBV6-1 to TRBJ2-7; TRBD1 aligns across 9 bases. Germline V gene sequence: CDR1 MNHNS, CDR2 SASEGT. The CDR3 sequence is 14 residues long. Germline trimming cut 10 bases from V and 4 bases from J; bases unmatched to any gene: 11.

The chain is built from TRBV2 and TRBJ2-7; D is ambiguous. CDR3 length equals 12 residues. V lost 2 bases and J 10 bases, leaving 12 bases between the germline ends. Germline V gives CDR1 SNHLY, CDR2 FYNNEI. The CDR3 DNA reads as TGTGCCAGCAGTGAATCACGGTCCTTTCAGTACTTC. Encoded protein: CASSESRSFQYF. Supplemented by reference TRBV2 and TRBJ2-7, the full variable domain reads EPEVTQTPSHQVTQMGQEVILRCVPISNHLYFYWYRQILGQKVEFLVSFYNNEISEKSEIFDDQFSVERPDGSNFTLKIRSTKLEDSAMYFCASSESRSFQYFGPGTRLTVT.

This clonotype was seen a few times. The rearrangement joins TRBV6-1 to TRBJ2-1; maybe TRBD1 (6 bases). This CDR3 has 13 residues. V lost 6 bases to trimming and J lost 7 bases, with 13 bases between them. Germline loops: CDR1 MNHNS, CDR2 SASEGT. In nucleotides, the CDR3 is TGTGCCAGCAGCCCGGGACAACCGAATGAGCAGTTCTTC. It is translated as CASSPGQPNEQFF.

The V gene is TRBV5-1, the J gene TRBJ2-6, with D unresolved. The V gene lost 0 bases and the J gene lost 0 bases, with 7 bases spanning the gap. The CDR3 has 16 residues. In germline, CDR1 is SGHRS, CDR2 YFSETQ. The CDR3 is CASSLVQISGANVLTF. In DNA form, the CDR3 reads TGCGCCAGCAGCTTGGTGCAGATCTCTGGGGCCAACGTCCTGACTTTC.

V is TRBV18 and J is TRBJ1-5; unclear D gene. The V gene's germline CDR1 is KGHSH and CDR2 LQKENI. V gave up 5 bases and J gave up 7 bases, with 9 bases separating them. This CDR3 has 12 amino acids. For the CDR3, the DNA is TGTGCCAGCTCAAGACCATCACAGCCCCAGCATTTT. Its translation: CASSRPSQPQHF. Variable domain in full (rest from reference TRBV18 and TRBJ1-5): NAGVMQNPRHLVRRRGQEARLRCSPMKGHSHVYWYRQLPEEGLKFMVYLQKENIIDESGMPKERFSAEFPKEGPSILRIQQVVRGDSAAYFCASSRPSQPQHFGDGTRLSIL.

V usage is TRBV18 and J usage is TRBJ1-1; 10 bases agree with TRBD1. This CDR3 has 14 amino acids. Per the germline V gene, CDR1 is KGHSH and CDR2 is LQKENI. The trim removed 6 bases at V and 6 bases at J, leaving 7 bases unmatched. CDR3 nucleotides: TGTGCCAGCTCCCGAGGGACAGGGGTAGCTGAAGCTTTCTTT. Protein product: CASSRGTGVAEAFF.